This TCR beta chain comes out of a study of CD4 T cells in relation to SARS-CoV-2 and coronaviruses (dated by TCRdb to about 2021). Regarding the complete study: In the ViraFEST assay, PBMCs were cultured with antigen for approximately eleven days, after which TCR beta CDR3s were sequenced to identify clonal expansions specific to the antigen. Across all 12 patients in the convalescent cohort, the median age was roughly 40 years, with a range of roughly 21 to 75 years. Among the approximately twelve convalescent patients, 8 males and 4 females were included, and two of the subjects were Hispanic. Patient-derived lymphoblastoid cell lines were used to map the HLA restriction of shared crossreactive spike epitopes. The study assessed, at the TCR clonotype level, memory CD4+ T cell crossreactivity between SARS-CoV-2 and common cold coronavirus spike proteins. The Adaptive Biotechnologies TCR-sequencing kit was used to sequence samples from a few pre-COVID donors and the naive versus memory experiments, whereas other data were Illumina-based. Expansion assays from other donors in the study were sequenced with a different, Illumina-based TCR-beta assay.

V is cut back by 7 bases and J by 5 bases, with 6 bases in the junction unmatched. The germline V gene provides CDR1 SNHLY and CDR2 FYNNEI. CDR3 length: 15 amino acids, cysteine to phenylalanine. Only the CDR3 DNA is retained, 45 bases long and in frame from the first base. Naive and memory CD4+ T cells were separated from cryopreserved PBMCs by first enriching for CD4 and then performing EasySep naive CD4+ T cell enrichment. For under twelve days, approximately 10^5 sorted naive or memory CD4+ T cells were cultured together with CEF peptides and T cell-depleted PBMCs at a 1:1 ratio. Triplicate replicate wells were generally used for each peptide culture condition. Ficoll-Paque PLUS gradient centrifugation was used to isolate PBMCs from either whole blood or leukapheresis product. PBMCs were either used fresh in the expansion assay or cryopreserved at -140 degrees C. The QIAamp Micro DNA Kit was used to extract genomic DNA from the CD4+ T cells.

On this clone itself: Its antigen specificity is not known. The record has no base qualities; no much larger clone is one base away.

CEF-cultured naive and memory CD4+ T cell DNA received survey-level immunoSEQ TCR-beta sequencing. The authors' pipeline ran thus. During preprocessing, nonproductive sequences were removed, along with CDR3s that did not begin with C, did not end with F or W, or were shorter than 7 amino acids. Antigen-specific clonotypes were called with the MANAFEST web app on the basis of expansion relative to the reference and to other culture wells. To be counted as positive, a clone had to show significant expansion compared with the reference culture, at an FDR below 0.05, in 2 of 3 replicate wells. For a clone to be considered positive, significant expansion relative to all other tandem wells and an odds ratio above 5 were also required. Cultured and uncultured naive and memory CD4+ repertoires were searched for CDR3s previously identified as spike- and CEF-reactive. CDR3 homology was quantified as pairwise Levenshtein distance, calculated with the stringdist R package after three terminal residues were trimmed from each end. The table was pulled from immuneACCESS by TCRdb, which kept in-frame rearrangements only. Such tables lose some clones; where checked, under half of the loss comes from unresolved V genes, and the rest has no known cause. V and J calls and clone size are given by that table; D and trimming were obtained from the DNA. This sample lists just over 35,000 clones; 77% were detected once. Around 21% of the sample is taken by the ten largest.

The investigation overall reported the following: The study was constrained by small numbers of patients and of tested TCRs. Naive versus memory sequencing indicated that memory recall responses, rather than primary responses primed during culture, are detected by the assay. No donor contributed both pre-pandemic and post-infection samples, which limited tracing the source of pre-existing responses. Since the crossreactivity analysis centred on spike protein, crossreactivity against other viral proteins was not assessed. Approximately 61% of donors had memory CD4+ clonotypes that crossrecognized SARS-CoV-2 and at least one common cold coronavirus spike. Crossreactive clones showed significantly weaker SARS-CoV-2-driven expansion than monoreactive clones, consistent with antigenic imprinting.

The sample taken for sequencing was memory CD4+ T cells from PBMCs, cultured in vitro. What the cell subset or site label conveys for this sample: memory (non-naive) CD4+ T cells. The chain links TRBV2 with TRBJ2-5; a stretch of 14 junction bases matches TRBD2. The TCR was taken from an adult with COVID-19. The encoded CDR3 is CASKGTSGSGETQYF. At the DNA level, the sequence is TGTGCCAGCAAAGGGACTAGCGGGAGCGGGGAGACCCAGTACTTC.